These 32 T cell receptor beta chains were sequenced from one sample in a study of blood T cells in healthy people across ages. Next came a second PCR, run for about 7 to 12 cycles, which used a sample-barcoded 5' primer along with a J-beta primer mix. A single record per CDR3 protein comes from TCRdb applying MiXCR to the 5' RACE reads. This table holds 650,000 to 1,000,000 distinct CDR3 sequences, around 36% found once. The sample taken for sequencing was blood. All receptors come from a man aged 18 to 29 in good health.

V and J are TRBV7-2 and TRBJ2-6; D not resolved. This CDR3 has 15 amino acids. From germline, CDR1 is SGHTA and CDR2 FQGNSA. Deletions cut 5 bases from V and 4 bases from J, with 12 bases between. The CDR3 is CASSPQVPGANVLTF. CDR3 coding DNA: TGTGCCAGCAGCCCCCAGGTACCCGGGGCCAACGTCCTGACTTTC.

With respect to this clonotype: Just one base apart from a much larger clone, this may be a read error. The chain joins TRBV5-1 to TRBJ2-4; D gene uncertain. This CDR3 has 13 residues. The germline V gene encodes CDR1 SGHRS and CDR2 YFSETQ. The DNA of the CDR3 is TGCGCCCGCAGCTCCCCGTCTACCGGCATTCAGTACTTC. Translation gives CARSSPSTGIQYF.

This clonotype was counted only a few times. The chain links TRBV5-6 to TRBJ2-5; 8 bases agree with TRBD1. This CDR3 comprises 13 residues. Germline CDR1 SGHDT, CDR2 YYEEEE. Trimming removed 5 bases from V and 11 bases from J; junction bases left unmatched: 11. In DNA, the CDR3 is TGTGCCAGCAGTAGTCTCAGGGGGCTTGAGCAGTACTTC. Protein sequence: CASSSLRGLEQYF.

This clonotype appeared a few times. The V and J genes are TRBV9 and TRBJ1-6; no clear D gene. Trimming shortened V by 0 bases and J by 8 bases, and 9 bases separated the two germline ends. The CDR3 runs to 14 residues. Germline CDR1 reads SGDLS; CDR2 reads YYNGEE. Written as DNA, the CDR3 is TGTGCCAGCAGCGTAGGGACCCTTCATTCACCCCTCCACTTT. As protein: CASSVGTLHSPLHF.

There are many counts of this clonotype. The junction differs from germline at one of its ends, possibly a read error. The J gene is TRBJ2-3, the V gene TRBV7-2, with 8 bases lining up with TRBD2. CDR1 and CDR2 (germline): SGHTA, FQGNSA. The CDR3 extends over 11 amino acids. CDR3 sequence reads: CASSLAGTQYF. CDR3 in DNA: TGTGCCAGCAGCCTAGCGGGTACGCAGTATTTT.

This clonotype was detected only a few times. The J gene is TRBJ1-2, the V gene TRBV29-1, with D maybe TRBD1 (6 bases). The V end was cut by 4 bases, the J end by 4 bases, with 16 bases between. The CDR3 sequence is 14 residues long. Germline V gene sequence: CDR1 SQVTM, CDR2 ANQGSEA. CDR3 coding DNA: TGCAGCGTTGTCGCCCAAGGACAGATCTATGGCTACACCTTC. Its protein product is CSVVAQGQIYGYTF. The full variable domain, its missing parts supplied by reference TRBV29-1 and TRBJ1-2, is SAVISQKPSRDICQRGTSLTIQCQVDSQVTMMFWYRQQPGQSLTLIATANQGSEATYESGFVIDKFPISRPNLTFSTLTVSNMSPEDSSIYLCSVVAQGQIYGYTFGSGTRLTVV.

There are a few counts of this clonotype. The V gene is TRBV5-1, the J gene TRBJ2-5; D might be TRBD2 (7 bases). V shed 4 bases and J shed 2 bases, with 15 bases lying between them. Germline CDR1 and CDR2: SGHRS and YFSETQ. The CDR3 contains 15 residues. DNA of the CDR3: TGCGCCAGCAGCGAAAACGGGGGGCCTCAAGAGACCCAGTACTTC. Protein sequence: CASSENGGPQETQYF.

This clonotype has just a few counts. The CDR3 is CASSPGIGTGMNTEAFF. The DNA of the CDR3 is TGCGCCAGCAGCCCTGGAATAGGGACAGGGATGAACACTGAAGCTTTCTTT. This chain connects TRBV5-1 to TRBJ1-1; TRBD1 aligns across 9 bases. Losses at the gene ends were 4 bases for V and 0 bases for J; bases not matched to a gene: 10. The CDR3 loop spans 17 amino acids. Germline CDR1 is SGHRS and CDR2 is YFSETQ. Filled out from reference TRBV5-1 and TRBJ1-1, the complete variable domain reads KAGVTQTPRYLIKTRGQQVTLSCSPISGHRSVSWYQQTPGQGLQFLFEYFSETQRNKGNFPGRFSGRQFSNSRSEMNVSTLELGDSALYLCASSPGIGTGMNTEAFFGQGTRLTVV.

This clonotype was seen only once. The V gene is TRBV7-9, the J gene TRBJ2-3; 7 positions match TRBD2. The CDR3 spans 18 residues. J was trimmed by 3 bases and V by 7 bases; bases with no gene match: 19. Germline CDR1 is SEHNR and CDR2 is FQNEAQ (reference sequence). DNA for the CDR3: TGTGCCAGCAATAGAATTGGGGGGGAACGCCTAGGGACAGATACGCAGTATTTT. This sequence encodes CASNRIGGERLGTDTQYF.

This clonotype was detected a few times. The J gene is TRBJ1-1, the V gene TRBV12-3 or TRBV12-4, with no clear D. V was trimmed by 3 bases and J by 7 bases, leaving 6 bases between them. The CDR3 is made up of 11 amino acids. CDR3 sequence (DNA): TGTGCCAGCAGTTTGGACCTTGAAGCTTTCTTT. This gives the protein CASSLDLEAFF.

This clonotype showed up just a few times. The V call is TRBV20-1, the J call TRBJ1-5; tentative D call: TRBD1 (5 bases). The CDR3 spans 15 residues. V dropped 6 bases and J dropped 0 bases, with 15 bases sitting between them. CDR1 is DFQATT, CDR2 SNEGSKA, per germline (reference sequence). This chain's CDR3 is CSAASAQDSNQPQHF. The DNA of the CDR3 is TGCAGTGCCGCCTCGGCACAGGATAGCAATCAGCCCCAGCATTTT.

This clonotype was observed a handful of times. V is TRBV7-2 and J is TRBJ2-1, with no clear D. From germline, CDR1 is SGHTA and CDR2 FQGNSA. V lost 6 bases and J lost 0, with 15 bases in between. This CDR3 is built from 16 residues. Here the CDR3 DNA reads TGTGCCAGCAGTTCGGACGGGCTGAGCTCCTACAATGAGCAGTTCTTC. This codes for CASSSDGLSSYNEQFF.

The CDR3 here is CAISEPKIGSYNEQFF. The CDR3 coding sequence is TGTGCCATCAGTGAGCCAAAAATAGGCTCCTACAATGAGCAGTTCTTC. The chain uses TRBV10-3 and TRBJ2-1; D gene uncertain. The CDR3 consists of 16 residues. Between the trimmed V and J ends, which lost 2 bases and 0 bases, there was a span of 11 bases. The germline CDR1 and CDR2 sequences are ENHRY and SYGVKD.

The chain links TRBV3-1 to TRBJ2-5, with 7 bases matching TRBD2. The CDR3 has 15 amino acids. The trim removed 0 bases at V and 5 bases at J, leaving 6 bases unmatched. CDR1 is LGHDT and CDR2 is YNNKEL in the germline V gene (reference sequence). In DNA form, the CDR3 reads TGTGCCAGCAGCCAAGAGCGGACTAGAATGGAGACCCAGTACTTC. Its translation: CASSQERTRMETQYF.

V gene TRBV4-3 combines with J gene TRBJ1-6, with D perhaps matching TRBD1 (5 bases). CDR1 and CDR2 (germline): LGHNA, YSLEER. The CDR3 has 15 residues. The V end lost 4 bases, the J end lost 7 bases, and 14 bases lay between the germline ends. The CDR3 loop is CASSPAGTGNSPLHF. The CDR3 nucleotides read TGCGCCAGCAGCCCTGCCGGGACGGGGAATTCACCCCTCCACTTT.

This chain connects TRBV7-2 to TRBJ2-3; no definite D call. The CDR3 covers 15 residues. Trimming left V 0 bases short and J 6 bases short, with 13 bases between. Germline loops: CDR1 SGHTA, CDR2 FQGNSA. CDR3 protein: CASSLALVLKDTQYF. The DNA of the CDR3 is TGTGCCAGCAGCTTAGCCCTGGTCTTGAAGGATACGCAGTATTTT.

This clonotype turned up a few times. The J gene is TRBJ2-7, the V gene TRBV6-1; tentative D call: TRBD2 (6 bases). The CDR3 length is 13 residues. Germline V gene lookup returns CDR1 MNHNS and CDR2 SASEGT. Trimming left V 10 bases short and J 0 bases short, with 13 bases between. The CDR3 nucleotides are TGTGCCACTACTGGGGGGACCTCCTACGAGCAGTACTTC. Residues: CATTGGTSYEQYF.

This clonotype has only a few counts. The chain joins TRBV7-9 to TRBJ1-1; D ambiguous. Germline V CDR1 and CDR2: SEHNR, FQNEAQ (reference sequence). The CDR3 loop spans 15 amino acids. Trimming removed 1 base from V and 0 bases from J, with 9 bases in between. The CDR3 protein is CASSLGALMNTEAFF. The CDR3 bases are TGTGCCAGCAGCTTAGGCGCTCTTATGAACACTGAAGCTTTCTTT.

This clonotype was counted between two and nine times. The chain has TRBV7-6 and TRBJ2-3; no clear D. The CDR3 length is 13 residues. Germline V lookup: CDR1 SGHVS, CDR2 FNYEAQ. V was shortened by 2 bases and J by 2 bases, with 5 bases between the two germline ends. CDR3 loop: CASSLYLTDTQYF. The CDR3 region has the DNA TGTGCCAGCAGCTTATACCTCACAGATACGCAGTATTTT.

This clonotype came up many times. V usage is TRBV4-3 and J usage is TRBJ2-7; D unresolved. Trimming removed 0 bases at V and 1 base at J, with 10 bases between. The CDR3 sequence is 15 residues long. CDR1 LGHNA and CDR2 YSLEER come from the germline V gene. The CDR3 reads CASSQDPRPSYEQYF. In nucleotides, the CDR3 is TGCGCCAGCAGCCAAGATCCGCGGCCTTCCTACGAGCAGTACTTC.

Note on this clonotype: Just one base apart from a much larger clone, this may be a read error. The CDR3 nucleotides are TGTGCCACCAGCAGAGATAAGATGGCATATGGCTACACCTTC. Translated: CATSRDKMAYGYTF. The chain uses TRBV15 and TRBJ1-2; D uncertain. CDR1 LNHNV and CDR2 YYDKDF come from the germline V gene (reference sequence). Trimming took off 0 bases at V and 5 bases at J, with 10 bases between the two ends. This CDR3 is built from 14 residues.

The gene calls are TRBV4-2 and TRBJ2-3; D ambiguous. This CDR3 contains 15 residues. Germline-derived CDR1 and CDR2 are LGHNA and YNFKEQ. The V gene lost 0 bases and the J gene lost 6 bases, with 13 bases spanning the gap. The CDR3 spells CASSQDPRGTDTQYF. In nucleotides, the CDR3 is TGTGCCAGCAGCCAAGATCCAAGAGGAACTGATACGCAGTATTTT.

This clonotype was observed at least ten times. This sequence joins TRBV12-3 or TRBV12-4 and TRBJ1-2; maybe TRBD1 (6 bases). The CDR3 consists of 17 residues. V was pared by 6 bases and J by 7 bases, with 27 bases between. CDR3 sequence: CASSPQGTVVRGGGYTF. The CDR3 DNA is TGTGCCAGCAGCCCACAGGGAACCGTCGTCCGGGGCGGTGGCTACACCTTC.

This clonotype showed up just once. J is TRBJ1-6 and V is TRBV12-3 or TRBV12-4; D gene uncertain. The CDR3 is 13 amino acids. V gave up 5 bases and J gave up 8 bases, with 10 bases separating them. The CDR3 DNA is TGTGCCAGCAGTGATACTAGGGATTCACCCCTCCACTTT. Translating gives CASSDTRDSPLHF.

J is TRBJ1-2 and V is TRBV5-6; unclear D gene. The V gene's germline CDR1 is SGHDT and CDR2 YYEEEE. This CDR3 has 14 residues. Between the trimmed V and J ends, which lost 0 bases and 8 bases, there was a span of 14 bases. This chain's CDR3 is CASSLGPLSGGYTF. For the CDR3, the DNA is TGTGCCAGCAGCTTGGGGCCCCTATCGGGGGGCTACACCTTC.

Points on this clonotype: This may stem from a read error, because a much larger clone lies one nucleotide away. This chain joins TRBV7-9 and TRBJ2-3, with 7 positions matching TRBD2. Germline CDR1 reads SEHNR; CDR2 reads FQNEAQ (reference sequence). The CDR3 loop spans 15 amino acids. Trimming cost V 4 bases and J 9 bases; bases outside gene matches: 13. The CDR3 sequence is CASSSSGRERETQYF. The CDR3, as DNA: TGTGCCAGCAGCTCCAGTGGGAGGGAAAGAGAGACGCAGTATTTT.

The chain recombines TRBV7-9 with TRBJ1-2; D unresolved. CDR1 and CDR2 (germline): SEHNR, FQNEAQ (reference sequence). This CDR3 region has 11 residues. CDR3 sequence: CAVPRNYGYTF. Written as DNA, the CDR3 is TGTGCAGTCCCACGGAACTATGGCTACACCTTC.

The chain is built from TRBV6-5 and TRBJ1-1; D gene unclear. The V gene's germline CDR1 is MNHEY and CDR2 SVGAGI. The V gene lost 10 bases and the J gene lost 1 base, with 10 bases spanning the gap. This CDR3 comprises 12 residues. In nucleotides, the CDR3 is TGTGCCACCCGCTGGAGGAACACTGAAGCTTTCTTT. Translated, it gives CATRWRNTEAFF.

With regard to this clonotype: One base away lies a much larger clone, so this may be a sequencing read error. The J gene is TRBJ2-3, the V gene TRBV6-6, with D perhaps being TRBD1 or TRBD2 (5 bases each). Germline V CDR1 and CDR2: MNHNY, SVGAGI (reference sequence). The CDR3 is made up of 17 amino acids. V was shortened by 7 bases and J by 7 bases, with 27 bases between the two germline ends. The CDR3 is CASTPGKTVLGANTQYF. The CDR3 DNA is TGTGCCAGCACTCCCGGGAAGACAGTCCTTGGTGCAAATACGCAGTATTTT.

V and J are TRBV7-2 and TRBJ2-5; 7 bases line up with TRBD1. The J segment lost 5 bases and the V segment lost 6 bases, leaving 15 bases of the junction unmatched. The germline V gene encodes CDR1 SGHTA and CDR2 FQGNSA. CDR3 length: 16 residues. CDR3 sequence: CASSKPWTGLSETQYF. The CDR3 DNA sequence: TGTGCCAGCAGTAAACCCTGGACAGGCCTGAGTGAGACCCAGTACTTC.

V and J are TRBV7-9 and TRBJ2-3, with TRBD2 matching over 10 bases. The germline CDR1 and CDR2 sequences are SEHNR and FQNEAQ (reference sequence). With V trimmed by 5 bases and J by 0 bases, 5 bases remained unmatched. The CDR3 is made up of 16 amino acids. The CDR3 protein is CASSPGTSASTDTQYF. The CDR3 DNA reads TGTGCCAGCAGCCCCGGGACTAGCGCCAGCACAGATACGCAGTATTTT.

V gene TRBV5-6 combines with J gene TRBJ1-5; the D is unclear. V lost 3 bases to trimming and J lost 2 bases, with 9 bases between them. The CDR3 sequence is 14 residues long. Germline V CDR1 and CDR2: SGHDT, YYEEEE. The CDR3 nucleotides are TGTGCCAGCAGCTCCGCGAATGGCAATCAGCCCCAGCATTTT. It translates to CASSSANGNQPQHF.